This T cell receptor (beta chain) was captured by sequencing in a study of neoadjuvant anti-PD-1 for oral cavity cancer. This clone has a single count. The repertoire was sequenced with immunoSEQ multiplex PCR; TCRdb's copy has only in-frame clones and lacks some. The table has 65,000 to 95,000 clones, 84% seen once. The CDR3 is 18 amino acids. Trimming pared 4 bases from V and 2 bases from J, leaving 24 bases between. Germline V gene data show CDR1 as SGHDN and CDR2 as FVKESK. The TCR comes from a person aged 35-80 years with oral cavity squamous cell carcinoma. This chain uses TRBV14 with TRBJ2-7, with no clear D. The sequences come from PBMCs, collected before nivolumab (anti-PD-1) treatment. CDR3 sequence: CASSLRPDLTLRPYEQYF. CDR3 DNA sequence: TGTGCCAGCAGCCTTCGTCCGGACCTAACGCTACGTCCCTACGAGCAGTACTTC.